The next 24 T cell receptor beta chains were all read from a single sample in a study of CD8 T cells in Susac syndrome. An amount of RNA that ranged from 0.5 to 1 ug was reverse transcribed with random hexamers. In TCRdb, the immunoSEQ multiplex PCR reads were re-called with MiXCR into one record per CDR3 protein. The sample lists 100,000 to 150,000 distinct CDR3 sequences, just over 90% occurring once. The sequencing input was CD8+ T cells from PBMCs. These receptors were collected from a human donor with multiple sclerosis.

This clonotype was seen only once. The CDR3 nucleotides read TGTGCCAGCAGCGACGGGACAGACAATCAGCCCCAGCATTTT. Residues: CASSDGTDNQPQHF. This chain joins TRBV9 and TRBJ1-5; TRBD1 matches 7 bases. Germline loops: CDR1 SGDLS, CDR2 YYNGEE. J was trimmed by 3 bases and V by 3 bases; bases with no gene match: 3. This CDR3 contains 14 residues.

This sequence joins TRBV4-1 and TRBJ2-7; D not certain. This CDR3 has 16 amino acids. V was shortened by 2 bases and J by 3 bases, with 17 bases between the two germline ends. CDR1 is MGHRA and CDR2 is YSYEKL in the germline V gene. The CDR3 coding sequence is TGCGCCAGCAGCCAACGGTCAGGCAGGCCGGACTACGAGCAGTACTTC. Its translation: CASSQRSGRPDYEQYF.

The V and J genes are TRBV7-9 and TRBJ1-2, with unresolved D. Germline-derived CDR1 and CDR2 are SEHNR and FQNEAQ (reference sequence). Trimming left V 1 base short and J 5 bases short, with 8 bases between. There are 13 residues in the CDR3. This CDR3 is CASSLVSGYGYTF. The CDR3 coding sequence is TGTGCCAGCAGCTTAGTCTCGGGATATGGCTACACCTTC.

The CDR3 is CATSRGGRQTDTQYF. The CDR3 DNA follows: TGTGCCACCAGCAGGGGAGGACGGCAAACAGATACGCAGTATTTT. V is TRBV15 and J is TRBJ2-3, with TRBD2 as a possible D gene (6 bases). Germline CDR1 LNHNV, CDR2 YYDKDF (reference sequence). CDR3 size: 15 residues. The V gene lost 3 bases and the J gene lost 3 bases, with 13 bases spanning the gap.

The rearrangement uses TRBV12-3 or TRBV12-4 and TRBJ1-1; TRBD1 is a possible D gene (5 bases). The CDR3 loop spans 15 amino acids. V lost 3 bases and J 2 bases, leaving 13 bases between the germline ends. CDR3 DNA sequence: TGTGCCAGCAGTTTGTGGGCAGGGCGAAACACTGAAGCTTTCTTT. This translates into CASSLWAGRNTEAFF.

The gene calls are TRBV6-6 and TRBJ2-5; TRBD1 might be the D (5 bases). The CDR3 is 12 residues long. Per germline, CDR1 MNHNY and CDR2 SVGAGI (reference sequence). V was trimmed by 8 bases and J by 5 bases, leaving 12 bases between them. CDR3 protein: CASYGQWETQYF. CDR3 nucleotide sequence: TGTGCCAGCTACGGACAATGGGAGACCCAGTACTTC.

The rearrangement joins TRBV24-1 to TRBJ1-4; D gene unclear. Germline V lookup: CDR1 KGHDR, CDR2 SFDVKD. V dropped 3 bases and J dropped 5 bases, with 9 bases sitting between them. The CDR3 has 14 amino acids. In nucleotides, the CDR3 is TGTGCCACCAGTGATGTAGGTGCAAATGAAAAACTGTTTTTT. It translates to CATSDVGANEKLFF.

This chain joins TRBV5-1 and TRBJ2-6; the D gene is possibly TRBD1 (5 bases). Germline V gives CDR1 SGHRS, CDR2 YFSETQ. The CDR3 totals 17 residues. The V and J ends lost 0 bases and 0 bases respectively, with 10 bases between them. The CDR3 nucleotides are TGCGCCAGCAGCTTGGAGGCTCAGGGCTCTGGGGCCAACGTCCTGACTTTC. Residues: CASSLEAQGSGANVLTF.

There are a few counts of this clonotype. The genes are TRBV6-1 and TRBJ1-1; 8 positions match TRBD1. V gave up 11 bases and J gave up 3 bases; unmatched junction bases: 8. This CDR3 has 13 amino acids. The germline gives CDR1 MNHNS, CDR2 SASEGT. The CDR3 reads CAVEMDRDTEAFF. The CDR3 DNA sequence: TGTGCCGTCGAGATGGACAGGGACACTGAAGCTTTCTTT.

The V call is TRBV27, the J call TRBJ2-1, with 8 positions matching TRBD1. Germline values: CDR1 MNHEY, CDR2 SMNVEV (reference sequence). This CDR3 is 14 amino acids long. Germline trimming cut 6 bases from V and 0 bases from J; bases unmatched to any gene: 1. The DNA for the CDR3 is TGTGCCAGCAGGACAGGGGACTCCTACAATGAGCAGTTCTTC. It codes for CASRTGDSYNEQFF.

The rearrangement uses TRBV20-1 and TRBJ2-3; TRBD2 matches at 7 bases. V dropped 0 bases and J dropped 6; count of bases not matched to a gene: 12. CDR3 length equals 16 residues. Germline CDR1 and CDR2: DFQATT and SNEGSKA (reference sequence). The CDR3 reads CSARDLGAGSGDTQYF. CDR3 DNA: TGCAGTGCTAGAGATCTAGGAGCGGGGTCTGGGGATACGCAGTATTTT.

The chain uses TRBV7-7 and TRBJ2-7; 8 bases line up with TRBD2. This CDR3 spans 16 amino acids. Germline lookup yields CDR1 SSHAT and CDR2 FNYEAQ (reference sequence). The CDR3 loop reads CASSLAGGGPCYEQYV. The CDR3 DNA reads as TGTGCTAGCAGCTTAGCGGGCGGGGGGCCGTGCTACGAGCAGTACGTC.

V gene TRBV5-5 combines with J gene TRBJ2-1, with a weak D call TRBD1 (6 bases). Germline V gene data show CDR1 as SGHKS and CDR2 as YYEKEE (reference sequence). Trimming cost V 4 bases and J 7 bases, with 9 bases left between them. The CDR3 totals 12 residues. Here the CDR3 reads CASSPGQNEQFF. The CDR3 region has the DNA TGTGCCAGCAGCCCCGGACAGAATGAGCAGTTCTTC.

The chain joins TRBV13 to TRBJ1-2; the match to TRBD1 covers 7 bases. CDR3 length equals 14 residues. V dropped 5 bases and J dropped 7; count of bases not matched to a gene: 10. Germline V gene data show CDR1 as PRHDT and CDR2 as FYEKMQ (reference sequence). CDR3 coding DNA: TGTGCCAGCAGCAATCAAAGGGGGCGTAGTGGCTACACCTTC. Translating it yields CASSNQRGRSGYTF. The full variable domain, in which reference TRBV13 and TRBJ1-2 provide the parts outside the CDR3, is AAGVIQSPRHLIKEKRETATLKCYPIPRHDTVYWYQQGPGQDPQFLISFYEKMQSDKGSIPDRFSAQQFSDYHSELNMSSLELGDSALYFCASSNQRGRSGYTFGSGTRLTVV.

The chain recombines TRBV13 with TRBJ1-1; D may be TRBD1 (5 bases). Per the germline V gene, CDR1 is PRHDT and CDR2 is FYEKMQ (reference sequence). V lost 3 bases, J lost 4 bases, and 12 bases lay in between. There are 14 residues in the CDR3. DNA for the CDR3: TGTGCCAGCAGCTTCCAGGGTGGGAGCACTGAAGCTTTCTTT. Its translation: CASSFQGGSTEAFF.

The gene calls are TRBV21-1 and TRBJ1-1; the table's D call of TRBD1 was not tested on the DNA. TRBV21-1 is noted as a pseudogene. CDR3 length: 14 residues. For the CDR3, the DNA is TGTGCCAGCGGGGGACGGGAAATGAACACTGAAGCTTTCTTT. Protein: CASGGREMNTEAFF.

The chain employs TRBV7-6 and TRBJ2-3; 9 nucleotides agree with TRBD1. J gave up 13 bases and V 4 bases, and 9 bases lay outside the gene matches. The CDR3 is 13 amino acids. Germline V CDR1 and CDR2: SGHVS, FNYEAQ. DNA of the CDR3: TGTGCCAGCAGCTCACACAGGACAGGGGACAAGTATTTT. Translation gives CASSSHRTGDKYF.

The chain couples TRBV20-1 to TRBJ2-2; 7 positions match TRBD2. The V gene end was trimmed by 0 bases and the J gene end by 6 bases; junction bases not matched to a gene: 1. The germline V gene has CDR1 DFQATT and CDR2 SNEGSKA (reference sequence). The CDR3 has 13 amino acids. The CDR3 spells CSAREAGSGELFF. The CDR3 nucleotides read TGCAGTGCTAGAGAAGCGGGATCCGGGGAGCTGTTTTTT.

This chain joins TRBV5-6 and TRBJ2-5; D gene uncertain. The CDR3 has 14 amino acids. V lost 2 bases to trimming and J lost 7 bases, with 15 bases between them. Germline CDR1 is SGHDT and CDR2 is YYEEEE. CDR3 loop: CASSFGPIEPTQYF. In DNA form, the CDR3 reads TGTGCCAGCAGCTTTGGACCCATTGAACCGACCCAGTACTTC.

The chain employs TRBV3-1 and TRBJ2-5; D is perhaps TRBD1 (8 bases). Trimming took 4 bases from V and 0 from J, leaving 18 bases between them. Germline CDR1 is LGHDT and CDR2 is YNNKEL (reference sequence). This CDR3 comprises 17 residues. The CDR3 reads CASSRFSQGGYQETQYF. In nucleotides, the CDR3 is TGTGCCAGCAGCCGCTTTTCACAGGGGGGGTACCAAGAGACCCAGTACTTC.

CDR3 protein: CATSSSRNGYTF. The CDR3 bases are TGTGCCACCAGCAGTAGCCGAAATGGCTACACCTTC. This chain uses TRBV15 with TRBJ1-2; D gene unclear. This CDR3 is built from 12 residues. Trimming shortened V by 3 bases and J by 6 bases, and 8 bases separated the two germline ends. CDR1 is LNHNV and CDR2 is YYDKDF in the germline V gene (reference sequence).

This CDR3 is CASSHRDRNYGYTF. The CDR3 region has the DNA TGTGCCAGCAGCCATCGGGACAGAAACTATGGCTACACCTTC. This rearrangement joins TRBV7-9 to TRBJ1-2; TRBD1 matches 7 bases. There are 14 residues in the CDR3. V shed 5 bases, J shed 2 bases, and the junction held 5 bases outside the gene matches. Germline V gives CDR1 SEHNR, CDR2 FQNEAQ (reference sequence).

The chain combines TRBV9 with TRBJ2-5, with D possibly being TRBD1 or TRBD2 (5 bases each). Trimming pared 3 bases from V and 2 bases from J, leaving 11 bases between. This CDR3 is built from 14 residues. Germline V gene lookup returns CDR1 SGDLS and CDR2 YYNGEE. CDR3 region: CASSDGALQETQYF. The CDR3 DNA follows: TGTGCCAGCAGCGACGGGGCTTTACAAGAGACCCAGTACTTC.

The rearrangement uses TRBV5-1 and TRBJ2-7, with TRBD2 matching 14 bases. V gave up 4 bases and J gave up 3 bases; unmatched junction bases: 3. The CDR3 length is 15 residues. Germline CDR1 reads SGHRS; CDR2 reads YFSETQ. CDR3 in amino acids: CASSGTSGSFYEQYV. In DNA form, the CDR3 reads TGCGCCAGCAGCGGGACTAGCGGGAGTTTCTACGAGCAGTACGTC.